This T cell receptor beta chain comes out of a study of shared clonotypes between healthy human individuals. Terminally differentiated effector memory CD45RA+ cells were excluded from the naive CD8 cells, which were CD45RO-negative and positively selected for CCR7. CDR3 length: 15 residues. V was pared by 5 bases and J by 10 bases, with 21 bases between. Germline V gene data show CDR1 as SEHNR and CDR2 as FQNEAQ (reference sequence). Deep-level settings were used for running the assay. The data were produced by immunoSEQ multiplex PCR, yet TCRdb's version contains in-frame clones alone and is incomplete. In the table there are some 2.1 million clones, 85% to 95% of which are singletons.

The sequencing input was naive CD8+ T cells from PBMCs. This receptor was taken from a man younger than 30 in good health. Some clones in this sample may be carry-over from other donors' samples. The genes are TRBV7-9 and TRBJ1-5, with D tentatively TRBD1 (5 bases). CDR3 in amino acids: CASSRMGRGGEPQHF. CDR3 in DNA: TGTGCCAGCAGCCGCATGGGGCGCGGAGGTGAACCCCAGCATTTT.